A single sample is the source of the 18 T cell receptor beta chains below, sequenced in a study of control samples from healthy donors and cancer patients. Assay: immunoSEQ multiplex PCR; the TCRdb copy retains only in-frame clones and omits some. The table lists about 170,000 clones, around 93% of them singletons. Material for sequencing was blood. These receptors originate from an older woman in good health.

The chain employs TRBV7-8 and TRBJ1-1; D is ambiguous. The germline V gene has CDR1 SGHVS and CDR2 FQNEAQ. This CDR3 contains 13 residues. The ends were cut back, 0 bases at V and 6 bases at J, with 8 bases in the middle. CDR3 DNA: TGTGCCAGCAGCTTAGCGGAGCCGGCTGAAGCTTTCTTT. Amino acids: CASSLAEPAEAFF. Using reference TRBV7-8 and TRBJ1-1 for the parts outside the CDR3, the full variable domain is GAGVSQSPRYKVAKRGQDVALRCDPISGHVSLFWYQQALGQGPEFLTYFQNEAQLDKSGLPSDRFFAERPEGSVSTLKIQRTQQEDSAVYLCASSLAEPAEAFFGQGTRLTVV.

The chain carries TRBV9 and TRBJ1-2; D is unresolved. The CDR3 sequence is 16 residues long. Trimming left V 4 bases short and J 4 bases short, with 20 bases between. CDR1 and CDR2 from the germline V gene are SGDLS and YYNGEE. CDR3 region: CASSPHLSGLSYGYTF. The CDR3, as DNA: TGTGCCAGCAGCCCCCACCTTTCCGGTCTCAGCTATGGCTACACCTTC. Based on the CDR3 plus reference TRBV9 and TRBJ1-2, the full variable domain is DSGVTQTPKHLITATGQRVTLRCSPRSGDLSVYWYQQSLDQGLQFLIQYYNGEERAKGNILERFSAQQFPDLHSELNLSSLELGDSALYFCASSPHLSGLSYGYTFGSGTRLTVV.

The chain recombines TRBV11-2 with TRBJ2-2; 7 bases agree with TRBD1. The CDR3 contains 13 residues. Germline CDR1 SGHAT, CDR2 FQNNGV. With V trimmed by 7 bases and J by 7 bases, 6 bases remained unmatched. Here the CDR3 DNA reads TGTGCCAGCAATTTAGGGGGCGGCGGGGAGCTGTTTTTT. Protein sequence: CASNLGGGGELFF.

J is TRBJ2-7 and V is TRBV6-4; D not resolved. Per the germline V gene, CDR1 is MRHNA and CDR2 is SNTAGT. V was clipped by 7 bases and J by 0 bases, with 10 bases between them. There are 13 residues in the CDR3. The CDR3 DNA sequence: TGTGCCAGCACATGGGAAAGCTCCTACGAGCAGTACTTC. As protein: CASTWESSYEQYF.

V and J are TRBV5-1 and TRBJ1-6; D may be TRBD1 (6 bases). Germline V CDR1 and CDR2: SGHRS, YFSETQ. The CDR3 runs to 16 residues. V was clipped by 4 bases and J by 0 bases, with 11 bases between them. This CDR3 is CASSASGDSYNSPLHF. The CDR3 bases are TGCGCCAGCAGCGCGTCAGGGGACTCCTATAATTCACCCCTCCACTTT. Combining the CDR3 with reference TRBV5-1 and TRBJ1-6 gives the whole variable domain KAGVTQTPRYLIKTRGQQVTLSCSPISGHRSVSWYQQTPGQGLQFLFEYFSETQRNKGNFPGRFSGRQFSNSRSEMNVSTLELGDSALYLCASSASGDSYNSPLHFGNGTRLTVT.

The V and J genes are TRBV2 and TRBJ1-4; D gene uncertain. The ends were cut back, 7 bases at V and 5 bases at J, with 11 bases in the middle. The CDR3 spans 13 residues. Per the germline V gene, CDR1 is SNHLY and CDR2 is FYNNEI. CDR3 DNA: TGTGCCAGCATTAGACCGGGGAATGAAAAACTGTTTTTT. This translates into CASIRPGNEKLFF.

V and J are TRBV9 and TRBJ2-1; TRBD2 matches at 8 bases. Germline CDR1 reads SGDLS; CDR2 reads YYNGEE. This CDR3 is 15 amino acids long. The trim removed 0 bases at V and 3 bases at J, leaving 2 bases unmatched. CDR3 sequence (DNA): TGTGCCAGCAGCGTAGTAGCGGGGATCTACAATGAGCAGTTCTTC. This codes for CASSVVAGIYNEQFF.

The chain uses TRBV7-9 and TRBJ1-5; unclear D gene. Trimming removed 0 bases at V and 3 bases at J, with 9 bases between. Per germline, CDR1 SEHNR and CDR2 FQNEAQ (reference sequence). The CDR3 is made up of 15 amino acids. This chain's CDR3 is CASSLAAQPNQPQHF. The CDR3 DNA reads as TGTGCCAGCAGCTTAGCTGCCCAGCCCAATCAGCCCCAGCATTTT.

This chain joins TRBV6-6 and TRBJ2-7; 8 bases match TRBD2. CDR1 MNHNY and CDR2 SVGAGI come from the germline V gene (reference sequence). CDR3 length: 16 amino acids. V shed 6 bases, J shed 4 bases, and the junction held 14 bases outside the gene matches. The CDR3 DNA follows: TGTGCCAGCAGCCCCAACCAAGGCGGGGGGCCTTACGAGCAGTACTTC. As protein: CASSPNQGGGPYEQYF.

This sequence joins TRBV5-1 and TRBJ2-2; either TRBD1 or TRBD2 may fit D (5 bases each). Trimming shortened V by 5 bases and J by 3 bases, and 11 bases separated the two germline ends. The germline gives CDR1 SGHRS, CDR2 YFSETQ. The CDR3 extends over 14 amino acids. CDR3 region: CASRWDGYTGELFF. CDR3 nucleotides: TGCGCCAGCAGATGGGACGGTTACACCGGGGAGCTGTTTTTT.

This clone is a singleton in its sample. J is TRBJ1-1 and V is TRBV4-1, with unresolved D. Germline V gene sequence: CDR1 MGHRA, CDR2 YSYEKL. The V end lost 0 bases, the J end lost 4 bases, and 9 bases lay between the germline ends. The CDR3 runs to 14 residues. The CDR3 loop is CASSQELGSTEAFF. The CDR3 DNA reads TGCGCCAGCAGCCAAGAGTTAGGGAGCACTGAAGCTTTCTTT.

The CDR3 protein is CASRQGGSGSYEQYF. The DNA of the CDR3 is TGTGCCAGCAGACAAGGGGGGTCCGGGTCCTACGAGCAGTACTTC. The chain joins TRBV7-2 to TRBJ2-7, with D possibly called TRBD1 or TRBD2 (6 bases each). CDR3 size: 15 residues. Germline CDR1 SGHTA, CDR2 FQGNSA. Trimming removed 6 bases from V and 1 base from J, with 16 bases in between.

This clone was seen just once. The V gene is TRBV6-4, the J gene TRBJ2-3, with D uncertain. V lost 0 bases to trimming and J lost 1 base, with 11 bases between them. CDR3 length: 16 residues. Germline V gene lookup returns CDR1 MRHNA and CDR2 SNTAGT. CDR3 bases: TGTGCCAGCAGTGACTCATTTGGCAGACGCACAGATACGCAGTATTTT. Amino acids: CASSDSFGRRTDTQYF.

This chain links TRBV5-4 with TRBJ1-3; 7 bases map to TRBD1. This CDR3 has 14 amino acids. V trimming: 4 bases; J trimming: 3 bases; junction bases outside the gene matches: 4. Germline V CDR1 and CDR2: SGHNT, YYREEE (reference sequence). CDR3 sequence reads: CASSATGSGNTIYF. For the CDR3, the DNA is TGTGCCAGCAGCGCGACAGGGAGTGGAAACACCATATATTTT.

The chain employs TRBV7-8 and TRBJ2-1, with TRBD2 matching over 10 bases. With V trimmed by 1 base and J by 4 bases, 7 bases remained unmatched. Germline lookup yields CDR1 SGHVS and CDR2 FQNEAQ. The CDR3 has 17 residues. Here the CDR3 DNA reads TGTGCCAGCAGCTTAGTAGTTTCTAGCGGGGGATACAATGAGCAGTTCTTC. Residues: CASSLVVSSGGYNEQFF. The full variable domain, with the rest looked up from reference TRBV7-8 and TRBJ2-1, is GAGVSQSPRYKVAKRGQDVALRCDPISGHVSLFWYQQALGQGPEFLTYFQNEAQLDKSGLPSDRFFAERPEGSVSTLKIQRTQQEDSAVYLCASSLVVSSGGYNEQFFGPGTRLTVL.

In DNA, the CDR3 is TGTGCCATCAGTGAAACCGGGACTTGGGGCGAAGAGACCCAGTACTTC. This encodes CAISETGTWGEETQYF. The rearrangement uses TRBV10-3 and TRBJ2-5, with D perhaps TRBD2 (6 bases). The CDR3 length is 16 residues. Germline V gene lookup returns CDR1 ENHRY and CDR2 SYGVKD. Trimming left V 3 bases short and J 3 bases short, with 17 bases between.

The gene calls are TRBV6-2 or TRBV6-3 and TRBJ1-1; D unresolved. Germline V gene sequence: CDR1 MNHEY, CDR2 SVGEGT. There are 17 residues in the CDR3. V lost 5 bases to trimming and J lost 4 bases, with 23 bases between them. CDR3 loop: CASSSPRRQSLGTEAFF. For the CDR3, the DNA is TGTGCCAGCAGTAGCCCGCGTCGACAATCCCTGGGCACTGAAGCTTTCTTT.

J is TRBJ1-1 and V is TRBV6-5; D gene ambiguous. Per the germline V gene, CDR1 is MNHEY and CDR2 is SVGAGI. CDR3 size: 13 residues. V shed 5 bases and J shed 4 bases, with 11 bases lying between them. The CDR3 reads CASSRVGSTEAFF. CDR3 nucleotide sequence: TGTGCCAGCAGTCGAGTCGGGAGCACTGAAGCTTTCTTT.